The rows below give T cell receptor beta chains drawn from one sample of a study of a mutant IDH1 vaccine in newly diagnosed glioma. These receptors are not linked to any known antigen. Assay: immunoSEQ multiplex PCR; the TCRdb copy retains only in-frame clones and omits some. Seen here are fewer than 45,000 clones, 65% to 85% observed once, and the top ten hold 2.2%. This specimen consisted of PBMCs, obtained from a glioma patient whose treatment included an IDH1 peptide vaccine. These receptor sequences come from a man in his forties with glioma. The CDR3 runs from the conserved cysteine through the conserved F or W.

J: TRBJ1-1
V: TRBV5-1
CDR3: CASSPSGRTLSEAFF

J: TRBJ1-4
V: TRBV7-9
CDR3: CASRSDGSNEKLFF

J: TRBJ1-2
V: TRBV28
CDR3: CASSLAQPGQGYGYTF

J: TRBJ2-1
V: TRBV25-1
CDR3: CASSEFAGLNEQFF

J: TRBJ1-5
V: TRBV15
CDR3: CATSRVVGTATRQPQHF

J: TRBJ1-1
V: TRBV2
CDR3: CASRTTENTEAFF

J: TRBJ1-1
V: TRBV6-5
CDR3: CASSQTGNMNTEAFF

J: TRBJ1-4
V: TRBV19
CDR3: CASREWDKGEKLFF

J: TRBJ1-1
V: TRBV6-5
CDR3: CASSYSRTVNTEAFF

J: TRBJ1-1
V: TRBV28
CDR3: CASSLDRVAEAFF

J: TRBJ2-4
V: TRBV5-8
CDR3: CASSLEIGQWVNIQYF

J: TRBJ2-7
V: TRBV25-1
CDR3: CASQGQGASEQYF

J: TRBJ1-3
V: TRBV7-2
CDR3: CASSFDVGARGNTIYF

J: TRBJ2-7
V: TRBV7-6
CDR3: CASSLKGVYEQYF

J: TRBJ2-7
V: TRBV4-3
CDR3: CASSPSGRNYEQYF

J: TRBJ1-4
V: TRBV19
CDR3: CASSIHGSNEKLFF

J: TRBJ2-7
V: TRBV6-6
CDR3: CASRRQGPKNSYEQYF

J: TRBJ2-5
V: TRBV7-2
CDR3: CASSLFSTQETQYF

J: TRBJ2-1
V: TRBV5-1
CDR3: CASSLALANNEQFF

J: TRBJ2-7
V: TRBV10-2
CDR3: CASSAAGNEQYF

J: TRBJ2-1
V: TRBV18
CDR3: CASSPGLANEQFF

J: TRBJ2-3
V: TRBV2
CDR3: CASSLLQGRDTQYF

J: TRBJ1-3
V: TRBV19
CDR3: CASSTTDRIGNTIYF

J: TRBJ2-7
V: TRBV7-2
CDR3: CASSPRWGGRTIPYEQYF

J: TRBJ2-5
V: TRBV5-1
CDR3: CASSLMPSGSTETQYF

J: TRBJ1-2
V: TRBV7-2
CDR3: CASSFTGGWGYTF

J: TRBJ2-5
V: TRBV15
CDR3: CATSRDIQETQYF

J: TRBJ2-5
V: TRBV18
CDR3: CASSWGETQYF

J: TRBJ1-4
V: TRBV6-1
CDR3: CASDRGGNEKLFF

J: TRBJ1-5
V: TRBV19
CDR3: CASTGQGRTNQPQHF

J: TRBJ1-3
V: TRBV10-3
CDR3: CAISRQTLSGNTIYF

J: TRBJ2-3
V: TRBV12-5
CDR3: CASGEPAGSRERDTQYF

J: TRBJ1-1
V: TRBV6-6
CDR3: CASSLRGASTEAFF

J: TRBJ2-7
V: TRBV7-9
CDR3: CASSLHLTSGAGEQYF

J: TRBJ2-3
V: TRBV7-2
CDR3: CASSLKAVGPDTQYF

J: TRBJ2-7
V: TRBV19
CDR3: CASSGLLSLSEQYF

J: TRBJ2-3
V: TRBV6-6
CDR3: CASRLGEADTQYF

J: TRBJ1-2
V: TRBV5-4
CDR3: CASSLVYDSYGYTF

J: TRBJ2-7
V: TRBV5-4
CDR3: CASSSSSGSFYEQYF

J: TRBJ2-3
V: TRBV6-5
CDR3: CASSRRVTDTQYF

J: TRBJ2-3
V: TRBV6-6
CDR3: CASSQGQGSTDTQYF

J: TRBJ1-2
V: TRBV19
CDR3: CASSTDRQSNYGYTF

J: TRBJ2-5
V: TRBV4-2
CDR3: CASSQGLVTEQETQYF